The TCR beta chain described here comes from a study of tumor and adjacent non-tumor tissue in lung cancer (dated by TCRdb to 2016 to 2019). Broadly, across the study: Of the cohort, 12 patients had adenocarcinoma, 2 had squamous cell carcinoma and 1 had small cell lung cancer. Ages among the roughly 15 patients ranged from about 31 to 80 years, there were roughly 10 men and 5 women, and disease was at TNM stage I to III. A total of roughly 130,000,000 productive TCRbeta reads were generated by sequencing, corresponding to an average of about 4.2 million reads per sample. Bulk TCRbeta repertoires were compared between lung tumor tissue and matched distant non-tumor lung tissue obtained from fewer than 16 lung cancer patients. Fewer than 35 paired specimens, one tumor and one normal lung sample per patient, were profiled by TCRbeta CDR3 sequencing.

RNA was extracted from bulk unsorted tissue and checked for quality with a NanoDrop ND-1000 and an Agilent 2100. Donors were newly diagnosed lung cancer patients admitted for thoracic surgery in China between August and November 2014, without prior chemotherapy. Patients with previous radiotherapy or chemotherapy, or with another concurrent cancer, were excluded from the study. Pieces of surgical tissue measuring roughly 1-2.3 cm3 were kept in RNAlater solution and stored at -80 degrees C until use. Only one count was recorded for this clonotype. It lacks a known antigen. A read error may explain this, as a much larger clone is one base away. What the work shows at the level of the full study, not this receptor alone: TCR diversity was significantly higher in younger patients, and greater tumor TCR diversity was associated with shorter overall survival and shorter disease-free survival. Tumor tissue showed significantly higher TCR diversity (inverse Simpson) than normal lung tissue, at roughly 430 vs 170 (P = 0.0075, Mann-Whitney U test). Peripheral blood was not sequenced, so blood TCRbeta repertoires were not examined in the lung cancer patients of the study. Only about 14 patients were in the cohort, and the authors stated that larger samples and more detailed clinical data are needed. A significantly larger cumulative share of the repertoire was made up by the top 100 clones in normal lung than in tumor tissue. Neither the sequencing platform nor unique molecular identifiers are mentioned in the methods.

The germline V gene (reference sequence) supplies CDR1 SEHNR and CDR2 FQNEAQ. The CDR3 goes from the cysteine to the phenylalanine over 14 residues. Just the 42-base CDR3 DNA is kept, in frame starting at base 1. Relative to germline, V is 4 bases shorter and J is 8 bases shorter, with 15 bases between their ends. The receptor library was made with multiplex PCR. TCRdb names Illumina HiSeq 2500 as the instrument used. TCRbeta libraries were built by three rounds of nested PCR using primers (Table S4), following protocols modified from ARM-PCR. PCR products of 200-500 bp were gel-excised and purified with the QIAquick gel extraction kit before sequencing. Per the source publication's procedure: Reads were cleaned using Trimmomatic, were merged into complete CDR3 sequences using FLASH, and were assigned to V(D)J germline segments using MiTCR. Clonal diversity was calculated as the inverse Simpson's index using VDJtools. A read counted as productive if the sequence was in-frame and lacked a premature stop codon. Starting from the raw public reads, TCRdb applied fastp trimming at Q25, assembled clones with MiXCR and retained in-frame beta chains. Rows with one shared CDR3 protein collapse into an entry with the most common genes and DNA. The V and J calls, along with clone size, are taken from TCRdb and not from the paper's own processing. Within this sample are 78,000 or so distinct CDR3 sequences, with around 86% of them counted one time only. Together, the top ten hold about an eighth of the sample.

The receptor chain draws on TRBV7-9 and TRBJ1-3; TRBD1 could be the D gene, as 5 bases match. The receptor was derived from a woman aged 45-60 years with non-small cell lung cancer. Sequenced: lung tumor tissue. DNA sequence: TGTGCCAGCAGCTGGGAGTATTCGGGGGACACCATATATTTT. This yields the protein CASSWEYSGDTIYF.